Below are 5 T cell receptor beta chains sequenced from a single sample in a study of cytomegalovirus exposure and HLA in healthy donors. The PCR employed 60 Vbeta primers together with 13 Jbeta primers. Profiled with immunoSEQ multiplex PCR; TCRdb holds only in-frame clones, not every one. The sample lists under 150,000 clones, 75% to 85% occurring once. Input material: PBMCs. The receptors shown here come from a female donor in good health and CMV-seropositive.

J is TRBJ1-1 and V is TRBV6-5, with D possibly TRBD1 on 5 matching bases. Deletions cut 0 bases from V and 3 bases from J, with 8 bases between. CDR3 length: 14 amino acids. Germline CDR1 and CDR2: MNHEY and SVGAGI. The CDR3, as DNA: TGTGCCAGCAGTTACTCGGGGCAAGACACTGAAGCTTTCTTT. This gives the protein CASSYSGQDTEAFF.

V usage is TRBV19 and J usage is TRBJ1-1, with D unclear. The V end was cut by 3 bases, the J end by 1 base, with 9 bases between. The CDR3 sequence is 14 residues long. CDR1 is LNHDA and CDR2 is SQIVND in the germline V gene (reference sequence). CDR3 amino acids: CASSISSANTEAFF. In DNA form, the CDR3 reads TGTGCCAGTAGTATTTCCAGCGCGAACACTGAAGCTTTCTTT.

This clone was detected only a few times. This sequence joins TRBV25-1 and TRBJ2-7, with TRBD1 identical over 10 bases. V was clipped by 3 bases and J by 3 bases; unmatched bases: 14. From germline, CDR1 is MGHDK and CDR2 SYGVNS. The CDR3 length is 18 residues. The CDR3 nucleotides read TGTGCCAGCAGTGATTCGGAGGGACAGGGGAAAAATCTCTACGAGCAGTACTTC. Protein: CASSDSEGQGKNLYEQYF.

This sequence joins TRBV6-1 and TRBJ1-1; a weak D match, TRBD1 (6 bases). This CDR3 region has 14 residues. Germline CDR1 reads MNHNS; CDR2 reads SASEGT. V was cut by 6 bases and J by 1 base, with 12 bases left in between. In nucleotides, the CDR3 is TGTGCCAGCAGCTCTCCGGGACAGAACACTGAAGCTTTCTTT. Protein sequence: CASSSPGQNTEAFF.

This clone was found once. This chain connects TRBV5-4 to TRBJ1-6, with D maybe TRBD1 (5 bases). The CDR3 is 15 amino acids. Germline loops: CDR1 SGHNT, CDR2 YYREEE (reference sequence). Trimming left V 4 bases short and J 0 bases short, with 8 bases between. DNA of the CDR3: TGTGCCAGCAGCATTCAGGGCTCCTATAATTCACCCCTCCACTTT. Protein sequence: CASSIQGSYNSPLHF.